This passage covers 2 T cell receptor beta chains from one sample sequenced in a study of blood T cell repertoires in COVID-19. Clones were sequenced by immunoSEQ multiplex PCR, and TCRdb holds only the in-frame ones, with some missing. Here the sample spans under 250,000 clones, more than 75% being singletons. Sample: peripheral blood. The origin of the receptors is a man aged 80 or over with acute or convalescent COVID-19.

The rearrangement links TRBV19 to TRBJ1-6, with unresolved D. Germline CDR1 is LNHDA and CDR2 is SQIVND (reference sequence). The CDR3 runs 14 residues. V was cut by 3 bases and J by 6 bases, with 9 bases left in between. The CDR3 nucleotides are TGTGCCAGTAGTATTTACAAAAGTAATTCACCCCTCCACTTT. Its translation is CASSIYKSNSPLHF.

The rearrangement links TRBV4-2 to TRBJ1-5; tentative D call: TRBD1 (6 bases). This CDR3 has 15 residues. V was trimmed by 0 bases and J by 5 bases, leaving 11 bases between them. Germline values: CDR1 LGHNA, CDR2 YNFKEQ. CDR3 loop: CASSQEQGSDQPQHF. CDR3 DNA: TGTGCCAGCAGCCAAGAACAGGGCTCGGATCAGCCCCAGCATTTT.